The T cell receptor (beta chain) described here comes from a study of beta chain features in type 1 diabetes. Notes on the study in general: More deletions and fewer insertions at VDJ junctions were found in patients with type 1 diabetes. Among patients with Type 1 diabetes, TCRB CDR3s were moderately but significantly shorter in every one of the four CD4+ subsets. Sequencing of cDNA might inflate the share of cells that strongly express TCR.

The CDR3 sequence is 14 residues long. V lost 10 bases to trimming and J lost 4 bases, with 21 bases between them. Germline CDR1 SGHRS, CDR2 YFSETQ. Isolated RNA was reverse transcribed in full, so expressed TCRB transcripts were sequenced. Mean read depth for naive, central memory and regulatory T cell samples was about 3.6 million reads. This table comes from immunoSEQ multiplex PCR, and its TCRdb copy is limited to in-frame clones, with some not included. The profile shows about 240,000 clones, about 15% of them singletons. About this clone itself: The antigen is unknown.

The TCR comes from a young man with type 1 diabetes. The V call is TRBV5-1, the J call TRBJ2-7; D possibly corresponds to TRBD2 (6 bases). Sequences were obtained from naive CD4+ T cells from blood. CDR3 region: CAGKVAEGRYEQYF. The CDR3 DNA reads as TGCGCCGGAAAGGTAGCGGAAGGACGGTACGAGCAGTACTTC.